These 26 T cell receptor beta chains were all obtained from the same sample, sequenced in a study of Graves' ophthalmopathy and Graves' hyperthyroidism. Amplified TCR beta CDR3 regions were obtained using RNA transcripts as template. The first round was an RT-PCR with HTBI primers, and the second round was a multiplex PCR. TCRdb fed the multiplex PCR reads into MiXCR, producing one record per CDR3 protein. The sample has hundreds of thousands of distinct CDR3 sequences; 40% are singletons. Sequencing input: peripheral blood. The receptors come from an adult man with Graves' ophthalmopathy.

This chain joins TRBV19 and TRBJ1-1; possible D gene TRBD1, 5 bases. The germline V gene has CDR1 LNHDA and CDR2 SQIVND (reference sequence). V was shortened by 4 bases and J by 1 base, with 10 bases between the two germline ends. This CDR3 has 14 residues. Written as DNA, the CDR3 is TGTGCCAGTAGTAAACAGGTTCCGAACACTGAAGCTTTCTTT. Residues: CASSKQVPNTEAFF.

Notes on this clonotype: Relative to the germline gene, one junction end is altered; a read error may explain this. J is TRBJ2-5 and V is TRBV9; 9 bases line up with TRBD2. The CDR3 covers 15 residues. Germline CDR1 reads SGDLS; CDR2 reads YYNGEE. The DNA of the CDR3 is TGTGCCAGCAGCGTAGCCAGCGGGGGGCAAGAGACCCGGTACTTC. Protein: CASSVASGGQETRYF. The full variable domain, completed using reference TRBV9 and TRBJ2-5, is DSGVTQTPKHLITATGQRVTLRCSPRSGDLSVYWYQQSLDQGLQFLIQYYNGEERAKGNILERFSAQQFPDLHSELNLSSLELGDSALYFCASSVASGGQETRYFGPGTRLLVL.

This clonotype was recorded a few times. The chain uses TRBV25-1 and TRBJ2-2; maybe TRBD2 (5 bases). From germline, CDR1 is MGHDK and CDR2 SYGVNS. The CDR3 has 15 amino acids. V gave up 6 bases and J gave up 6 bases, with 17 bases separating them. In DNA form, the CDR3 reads TGTGCCAGCAGCTTGCTAAGAGGGCGTCCCGGGGAGCTGTTTTTT. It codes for CASSLLRGRPGELFF.

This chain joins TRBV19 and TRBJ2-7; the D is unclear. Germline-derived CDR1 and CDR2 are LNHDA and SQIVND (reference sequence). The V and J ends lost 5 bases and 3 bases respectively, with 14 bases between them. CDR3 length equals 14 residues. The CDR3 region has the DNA TGTGCCAGTAGTCCTTGGGATCTCCGCTACGAGCAGTACTTC. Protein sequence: CASSPWDLRYEQYF.

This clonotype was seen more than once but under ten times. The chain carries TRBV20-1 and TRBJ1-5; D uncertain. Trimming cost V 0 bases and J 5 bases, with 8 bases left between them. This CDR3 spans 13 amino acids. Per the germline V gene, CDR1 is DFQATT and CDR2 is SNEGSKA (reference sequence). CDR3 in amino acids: CSARDSRYQPQHF. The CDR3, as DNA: TGCAGTGCTAGAGATAGTAGGTATCAGCCCCAGCATTTT.

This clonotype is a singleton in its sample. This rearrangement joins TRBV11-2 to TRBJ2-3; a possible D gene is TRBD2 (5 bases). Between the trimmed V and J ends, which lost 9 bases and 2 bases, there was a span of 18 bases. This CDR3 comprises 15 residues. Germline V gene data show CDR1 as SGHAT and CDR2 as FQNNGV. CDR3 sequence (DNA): TGTGCCAGTAGTATGAGCGGCTACAACACAGATACGCAGTATTTT. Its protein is CASSMSGYNTDTQYF.

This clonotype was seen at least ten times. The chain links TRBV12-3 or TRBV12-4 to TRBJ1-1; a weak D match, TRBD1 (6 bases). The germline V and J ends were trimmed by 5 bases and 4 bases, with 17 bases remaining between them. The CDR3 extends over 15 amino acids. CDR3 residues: CASSATGHGSTEAFF. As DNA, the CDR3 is TGTGCCAGCAGTGCAACAGGGCATGGGTCCACTGAAGCTTTCTTT.

The CDR3 sequence is CASSPIRLAGRTGELFF. CDR3 bases: TGTGCCAGCAGCCCGATCCGACTAGCGGGGAGGACCGGGGAGCTGTTTTTT. The V call is TRBV7-9, the J call TRBJ2-2; TRBD2 matches 11 bases. This CDR3 has 17 residues. Germline loops: CDR1 SEHNR, CDR2 FQNEAQ (reference sequence). Unmatched junction bases numbered 10, after V lost 5 bases and J lost 5 bases.

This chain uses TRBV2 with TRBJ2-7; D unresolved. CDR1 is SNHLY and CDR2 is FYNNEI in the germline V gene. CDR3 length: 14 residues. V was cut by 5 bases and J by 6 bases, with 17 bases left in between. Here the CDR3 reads CASSPRTARSEQYF. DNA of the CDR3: TGTGCCAGCAGTCCACGGACGGCCAGAAGCGAGCAGTACTTC. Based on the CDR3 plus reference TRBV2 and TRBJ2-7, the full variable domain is EPEVTQTPSHQVTQMGQEVILRCVPISNHLYFYWYRQILGQKVEFLVSFYNNEISEKSEIFDDQFSVERPDGSNFTLKIRSTKLEDSAMYFCASSPRTARSEQYFGPGTRLTVT.

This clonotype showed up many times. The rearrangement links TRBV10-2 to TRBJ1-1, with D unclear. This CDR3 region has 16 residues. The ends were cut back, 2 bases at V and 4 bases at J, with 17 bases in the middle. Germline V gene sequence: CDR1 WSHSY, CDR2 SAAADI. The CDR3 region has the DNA TGCGCCAGCAGTGAGGCGGCAGGCAGTCTCGGCACTGAAGCTTTCTTT. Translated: CASSEAAGSLGTEAFF.

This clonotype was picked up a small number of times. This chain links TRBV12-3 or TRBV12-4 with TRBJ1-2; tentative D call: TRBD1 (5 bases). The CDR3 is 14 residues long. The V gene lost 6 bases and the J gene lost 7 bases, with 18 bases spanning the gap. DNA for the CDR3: TGTGCCAGCAGCCCCCGGCCGGGACTAAGTGGCTACACCTTC. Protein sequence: CASSPRPGLSGYTF.

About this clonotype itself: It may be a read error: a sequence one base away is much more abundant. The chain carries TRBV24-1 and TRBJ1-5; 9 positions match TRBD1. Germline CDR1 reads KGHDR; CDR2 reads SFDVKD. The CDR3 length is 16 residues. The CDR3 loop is CVSRRGGQGSNQPQHF. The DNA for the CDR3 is TGTGTCAGCAGAAGAGGGGGACAGGGCTCCAATCAGCCCCAGCATTTT.

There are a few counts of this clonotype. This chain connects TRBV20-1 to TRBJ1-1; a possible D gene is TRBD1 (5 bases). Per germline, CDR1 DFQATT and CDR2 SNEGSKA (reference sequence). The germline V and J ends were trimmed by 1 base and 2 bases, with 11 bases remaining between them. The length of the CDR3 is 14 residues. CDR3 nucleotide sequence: TGCAGTGCTAGAGTGGGAGACAGAAACACTGAAGCTTTCTTT. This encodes CSARVGDRNTEAFF.

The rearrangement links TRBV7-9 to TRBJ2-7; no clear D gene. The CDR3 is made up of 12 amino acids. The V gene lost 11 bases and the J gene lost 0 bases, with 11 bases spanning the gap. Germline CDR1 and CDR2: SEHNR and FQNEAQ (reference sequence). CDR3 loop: CAWSAISYEQYF. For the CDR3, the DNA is TGTGCCTGGAGCGCAATCTCCTACGAGCAGTACTTC.

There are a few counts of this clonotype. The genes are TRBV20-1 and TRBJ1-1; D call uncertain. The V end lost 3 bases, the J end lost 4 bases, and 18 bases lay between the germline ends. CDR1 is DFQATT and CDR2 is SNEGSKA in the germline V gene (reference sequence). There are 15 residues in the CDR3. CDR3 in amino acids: CSASLLSPRGTEAFF. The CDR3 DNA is TGCAGTGCTAGTCTTCTCTCCCCCCGGGGCACTGAAGCTTTCTTT.

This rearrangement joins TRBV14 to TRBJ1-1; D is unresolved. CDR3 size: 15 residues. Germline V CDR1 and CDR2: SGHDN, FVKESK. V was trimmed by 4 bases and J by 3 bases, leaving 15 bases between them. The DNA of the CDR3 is TGTGCCAGCAGCCCCCCCCAATCTATAGACACTGAAGCTTTCTTT. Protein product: CASSPPQSIDTEAFF.

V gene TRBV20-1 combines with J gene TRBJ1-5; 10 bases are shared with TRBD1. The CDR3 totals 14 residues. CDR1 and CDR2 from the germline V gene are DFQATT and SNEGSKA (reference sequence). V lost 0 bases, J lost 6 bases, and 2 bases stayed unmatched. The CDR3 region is CSAREDRGGQPQHF. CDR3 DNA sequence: TGCAGTGCTAGAGAGGACAGGGGGGGTCAGCCCCAGCATTTT.

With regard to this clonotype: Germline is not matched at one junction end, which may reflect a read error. The CDR3 region is CSSRTGPTVLIF. The CDR3 coding sequence is TGCAGCAGTAGGACAGGGCCCACCGTTCTAATCTTC. The chain combines TRBV29-1 with TRBJ2-7, with 8 bases lining up with TRBD1. Looked up from germline, CDR1 is SQVTM and CDR2 is ANQGSEA. CDR3 length: 12 amino acids.

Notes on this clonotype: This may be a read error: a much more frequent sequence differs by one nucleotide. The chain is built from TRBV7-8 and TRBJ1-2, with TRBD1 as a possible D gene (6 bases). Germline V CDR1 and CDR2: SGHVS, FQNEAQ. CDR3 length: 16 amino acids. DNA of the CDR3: TGTGCCGGCAGCTGGGGACACCCAGACGCAAACTATGGCTACACCTTC. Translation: CAGSWGHPDANYGYTF.

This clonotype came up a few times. The CDR3 loop reads CASKRYYEQYF. The CDR3 coding sequence is TGTGCCAGCAAGAGGTACTACGAGCAGTACTTC. This chain links TRBV9 with TRBJ2-7; no clear D. This CDR3 is built from 11 residues. Trimming removed 6 bases at V and 3 bases at J, with 7 bases between. The germline gives CDR1 SGDLS, CDR2 YYNGEE.

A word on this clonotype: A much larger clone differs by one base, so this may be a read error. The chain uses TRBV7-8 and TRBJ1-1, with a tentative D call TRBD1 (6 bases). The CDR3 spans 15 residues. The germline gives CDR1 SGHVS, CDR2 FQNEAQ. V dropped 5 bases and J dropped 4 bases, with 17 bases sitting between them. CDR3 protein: CASSTTGIWGTEAFF. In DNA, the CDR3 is TGTGCCAGCAGCACCACAGGGATCTGGGGCACTGAAGCTTTCTTT.

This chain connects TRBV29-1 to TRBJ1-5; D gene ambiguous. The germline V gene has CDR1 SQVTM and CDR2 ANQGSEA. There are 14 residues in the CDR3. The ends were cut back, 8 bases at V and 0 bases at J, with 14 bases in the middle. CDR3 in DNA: TGCAGCTTGGTCCCTACTAATAGCAATCAGCCCCAGCATTTT. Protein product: CSLVPTNSNQPQHF.

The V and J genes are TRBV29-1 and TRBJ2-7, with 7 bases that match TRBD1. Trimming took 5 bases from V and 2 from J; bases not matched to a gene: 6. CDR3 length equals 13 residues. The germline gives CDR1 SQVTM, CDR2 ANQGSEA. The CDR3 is CSVLLGTAYEQYF. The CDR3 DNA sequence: TGCAGCGTTCTCCTAGGGACAGCCTACGAGCAGTACTTC.

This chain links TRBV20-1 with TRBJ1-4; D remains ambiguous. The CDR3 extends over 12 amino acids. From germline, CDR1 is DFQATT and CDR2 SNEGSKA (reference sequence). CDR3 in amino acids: CSPRATNEKLFF. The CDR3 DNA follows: TGCAGCCCAAGGGCAACTAATGAAAAACTGTTTTTT.

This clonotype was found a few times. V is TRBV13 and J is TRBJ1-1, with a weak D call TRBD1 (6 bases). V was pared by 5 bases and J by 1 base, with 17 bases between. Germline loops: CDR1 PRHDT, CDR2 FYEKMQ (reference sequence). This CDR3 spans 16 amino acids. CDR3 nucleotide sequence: TGTGCCAGCAGCCGAAGGGGGGGTAGGGGGAACACTGAAGCTTTCTTT. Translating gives CASSRRGGRGNTEAFF.

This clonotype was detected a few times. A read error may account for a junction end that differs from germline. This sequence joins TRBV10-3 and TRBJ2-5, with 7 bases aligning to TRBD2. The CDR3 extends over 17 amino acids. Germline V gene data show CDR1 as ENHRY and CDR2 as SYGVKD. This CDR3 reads CASSYVWRAGKQETQYF. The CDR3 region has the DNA TGTGCCAGCAGTTACGTTTGGAGAGCGGGGAAGCAAGAGACCCAGTACTTC.